Detailed here is one T cell receptor (beta chain). The CDR3 length is 15 residues. V was cut by 0 bases and J by 9 bases, with 18 bases left in between. Germline lookup yields CDR1 LGHNA and CDR2 YSLEER. This sample stems from a study of shared clonotypes between healthy human individuals. It was 200 to 250 ng DNA, around 32,000 T cell genomes, that sorted-subset replicate PCRs used. Method: immunoSEQ multiplex PCR; TCRdb's copy keeps in-frame clones and lacks some. The table records some 2.1 million clones, 85% to 95% of them present only once. Donors, healthy HIV-negative adults, lacked recent acute infections or vaccinations.

This chain connects TRBV4-3 to TRBJ2-7; D might be TRBD1 (8 bases). The sequencing sample was made of naive CD4+ T cells sorted from blood. Subset specified: CD45RA+ positively selected. The sequence came from a man aged 18 to 30 in good health. The CDR3 nucleotides read TGCGCCAGCAGCCAAGATTATACGGGAGGACAGGGGCAGTACTTC. Translation: CASSQDYTGGQGQYF.